This is a list of T cell receptor beta chains from one sample in a study of neurological immune-mediated disorders. TCRdb itself ran the 5' RACE reads through MiXCR, one entry per CDR3 protein. The sample lists 78,000 or so distinct CDR3 sequences, 4.5% to 6.5% occurring once. Sequenced input: PBMCs. The receptors shown here come from a woman aged 25 to 39 with multiple sclerosis. The CDR3 runs from the conserved cysteine through the conserved F or W. Fields, in order: CDR3 DNA, CDR3 protein, D gene, clone size, V gene, J gene. D genes are given only for firm matches. Only part of the rows carry a size: once, few, many, or a class if the clone is expanded.

CDR3 DNA: TGTGCCAGCAGCTTAGACGGGCGGGAGGGAGATACGCAGTATTTT
CDR3 protein: CASSLDGREGDTQYF
D gene: TRBD2
clone size: NA
V gene: TRBV11-2
J gene: TRBJ2-3

CDR3 DNA: TGTGCCAGCAGCTTAAGTGGCTCCTCTGAAGCTTTCTTT
CDR3 protein: CASSLSGSSEAFF
D gene: NA
clone size: many
V gene: TRBV7-6
J gene: TRBJ1-1

CDR3 DNA: TGCGCCAGCAACTCCAACCCAGGGGGCAGAAACACCGGGGAGCTGTTTTTT
CDR3 protein: CASNSNPGGRNTGELFF
D gene: TRBD1
clone size: many
V gene: TRBV5-1
J gene: TRBJ2-2

CDR3 DNA: TGCGCCAGCAGCTTGGAGGCCGAGACAGATACGCAGTATTTT
CDR3 protein: CASSLEAETDTQYF
D gene: NA
clone size: many
V gene: TRBV5-1
J gene: TRBJ2-3

CDR3 DNA: TGCGCCAGCAGCTTTTTATCTCATGGAAGTGAGACCCAGTACTTC
CDR3 protein: CASSFLSHGSETQYF
D gene: NA
clone size: NA
V gene: TRBV5-1
J gene: TRBJ2-5

CDR3 DNA: TGCGCCAGCAGCTCCAGGGGTTTTAGCACAGATACGCAGTATTTT
CDR3 protein: CASSSRGFSTDTQYF
D gene: NA
clone size: many
V gene: TRBV5-1
J gene: TRBJ2-3

CDR3 DNA: TGTGCCAGCAGCTCAGGCACCCAGGAGCTTAGCGGGGGGGGCGGTTTCTTC
CDR3 protein: CASSSGTQELSGGGGFF
D gene: TRBD2
clone size: few
V gene: TRBV9
J gene: TRBJ2-1

CDR3 DNA: TGTGCCACCAGTGATCCCGGGGGGGACAGTCGAGCTTTCTTT
CDR3 protein: CATSDPGGDSRAFF
D gene: TRBD1
clone size: many
V gene: TRBV24-1
J gene: TRBJ1-1

CDR3 DNA: TGCGCCAGCAGCTTAGAAGGACCGGGACAGAATTCACCCCTCCACTTT
CDR3 protein: CASSLEGPGQNSPLHF
D gene: TRBD1
clone size: many
V gene: TRBV5-1
J gene: TRBJ1-6

CDR3 DNA: TGCAGTGCTCAATTACGGGGGTCCGAAGCTTTCTTT
CDR3 protein: CSAQLRGSEAFF
D gene: NA
clone size: many
V gene: TRBV20-1
J gene: TRBJ1-1

CDR3 DNA: TGTGCCAGCAGCTTAGGAGGGGGTTATCAGCCCCAGCATTTT
CDR3 protein: CASSLGGGYQPQHF
D gene: NA
clone size: many
V gene: TRBV7-9
J gene: TRBJ1-5

CDR3 DNA: TGTGCCAGCAGCTTGGATTATCGGACAGGGAGCTTT
CDR3 protein: CASSLDYRTGSF
D gene: TRBD1
clone size: many
V gene: TRBV5-5
J gene: TRBJ1-3

CDR3 DNA: TGTGCCAGCAGCTTGAGGCAGTACAATGAGCAGTTCTTC
CDR3 protein: CASSLRQYNEQFF
D gene: NA
clone size: many
V gene: TRBV5-5
J gene: TRBJ2-1

CDR3 DNA: TGTGCCAGCAGCCGGGGACTAGCGGGGGGCCCCCAGAGCTCCTACAATGAGCAGTTCTTC
CDR3 protein: CASSRGLAGGPQSSYNEQFF
D gene: TRBD2
clone size: many
V gene: TRBV4-2
J gene: TRBJ2-1

CDR3 DNA: TGTGCCAGCAGCGGATGGTCGTTGGAAGCTTTCTTT
CDR3 protein: CASSGWSLEAFF
D gene: NA
clone size: many
V gene: TRBV7-8
J gene: TRBJ1-1

CDR3 DNA: TGTGCCAGCAGCTTAAATCAGGATGGCTACACCTTC
CDR3 protein: CASSLNQDGYTF
D gene: NA
clone size: many
V gene: TRBV11-2
J gene: TRBJ1-2

CDR3 DNA: TGCAGTGCTTCCGAGAACGAAGGACAGCTCCACTTT
CDR3 protein: CSASENEGQLHF
D gene: NA
clone size: many
V gene: TRBV20-1
J gene: TRBJ1-6

CDR3 DNA: TGCGCCAGCAGCTCTACGACAGGTTCTGGAAACACCATATATTTT
CDR3 protein: CASSSTTGSGNTIYF
D gene: NA
clone size: many
V gene: TRBV5-1
J gene: TRBJ1-3

CDR3 DNA: TGCAGTGCTGCCCCGCCCTTACCGGGACTAACAGATACGCAGTATTTT
CDR3 protein: CSAAPPLPGLTDTQYF
D gene: TRBD2
clone size: many
V gene: TRBV20-1
J gene: TRBJ2-3

CDR3 DNA: TGCGCCAGCAGCCTGACTAGCGGGAGGGACGAGCAGTACTTC
CDR3 protein: CASSLTSGRDEQYF
D gene: TRBD2
clone size: NA
V gene: TRBV5-1
J gene: TRBJ2-7

CDR3 DNA: TGTGCCAGCAGCTTAGTGGTGACAGGGGGCTCCTACGAGCAGTACTTC
CDR3 protein: CASSLVVTGGSYEQYF
D gene: TRBD1
clone size: many
V gene: TRBV7-9
J gene: TRBJ2-7

CDR3 DNA: TGCAGTGCCCTACGGAACAGGGGAACAGATACGCAGTATTTT
CDR3 protein: CSALRNRGTDTQYF
D gene: TRBD1
clone size: NA
V gene: TRBV20-1
J gene: TRBJ2-3

CDR3 DNA: TGTGCCAGCAGCAAAGCCCCCGTTGACCATCAACACGGAGATAATTCACCCCTCCACTTT
CDR3 protein: CASSKAPVDHQHGDNSPLHF
D gene: NA
clone size: NA
V gene: TRBV21-1
J gene: TRBJ1-6

CDR3 DNA: TGCAGTGCTAGCAAGATCCTTACCACAGATACGCAGTATTTT
CDR3 protein: CSASKILTTDTQYF
D gene: NA
clone size: many
V gene: TRBV20-1
J gene: TRBJ2-3

CDR3 DNA: TGTGCCAGCAGCCCGTCGGCTAGCGGGAGTCGCGAGCAGTACTTC
CDR3 protein: CASSPSASGSREQYF
D gene: TRBD2
clone size: few
V gene: TRBV7-2
J gene: TRBJ2-7

CDR3 DNA: TGTGCCACCAGCAGGGAGGGGCGGGGAACTGAAGCTTTCTTT
CDR3 protein: CATSREGRGTEAFF
D gene: NA
clone size: many
V gene: TRBV15
J gene: TRBJ1-1

CDR3 DNA: TGTGCCAGCAGTCCCATGGGCCAGGGGGATACGCAGTATTTT
CDR3 protein: CASSPMGQGDTQYF
D gene: NA
clone size: few
V gene: TRBV27
J gene: TRBJ2-3

CDR3 DNA: TGTGCCAGCAGCTTAGCGGGAGGGCCTCTGCACGAGCAGTACTTC
CDR3 protein: CASSLAGGPLHEQYF
D gene: TRBD2
clone size: NA
V gene: TRBV7-9
J gene: TRBJ2-7

CDR3 DNA: TGTGCCAGCAGGCGGGGACTAGCGGATTACACAGATACGCAGTATTTT
CDR3 protein: CASRRGLADYTDTQYF
D gene: TRBD2
clone size: few
V gene: TRBV6-6
J gene: TRBJ2-3

CDR3 DNA: TGCGCCAGCAGCTGGCAGGGGGCTTCGGACGAGCAGTACTTC
CDR3 protein: CASSWQGASDEQYF
D gene: TRBD1
clone size: many
V gene: TRBV5-1
J gene: TRBJ2-7

CDR3 DNA: TGCGCCAGCAGCCAAGGGGACAGGGGGCGAACTGAAGCTTTCTTT
CDR3 protein: CASSQGDRGRTEAFF
D gene: TRBD1
clone size: many
V gene: TRBV4-1
J gene: TRBJ1-1

CDR3 DNA: TGTGCCAGCAGCCCAAAAGGGGCAGATACGCAGTATTTT
CDR3 protein: CASSPKGADTQYF
D gene: NA
clone size: few
V gene: TRBV3-1
J gene: TRBJ2-3

CDR3 DNA: TGTGCCAGCAGTGAATTGGCAAACCTTGGGCAGACCCAGTACTTC
CDR3 protein: CASSELANLGQTQYF
D gene: NA
clone size: few
V gene: TRBV6-1
J gene: TRBJ2-5

CDR3 DNA: TGTGCCATCAGTGAGACCCTACAGGTTTATAATTCACCCCTCCACTTT
CDR3 protein: CAISETLQVYNSPLHF
D gene: NA
clone size: many
V gene: TRBV10-3
J gene: TRBJ1-6

CDR3 DNA: TGCGCCAGCACCCTACAAGAGACCCAGTACTTC
CDR3 protein: CASTLQETQYF
D gene: NA
clone size: NA
V gene: TRBV5-1
J gene: TRBJ2-5

CDR3 DNA: TGTGCCAGCAGCTTTCCGATGGGCGGGATGAACACTGAAGCTTTCTTT
CDR3 protein: CASSFPMGGMNTEAFF
D gene: NA
clone size: many
V gene: TRBV5-6
J gene: TRBJ1-1

CDR3 DNA: TGTGCCAGCAGCACGACAGGGGGCCTTGAGCAGTTCTTC
CDR3 protein: CASSTTGGLEQFF
D gene: TRBD1
clone size: many
V gene: TRBV5-4
J gene: TRBJ2-1

CDR3 DNA: TGTGCCAGCAGTGCCCGGACAGGGGGGGAGACCCAGTACTTC
CDR3 protein: CASSARTGGETQYF
D gene: TRBD1
clone size: few
V gene: TRBV2
J gene: TRBJ2-5

CDR3 DNA: TGTGCCAGCAGTCCTTACGGTGGGAGCCTGGGTGAGCAGTTCTTC
CDR3 protein: CASSPYGGSLGEQFF
D gene: NA
clone size: many
V gene: TRBV12-3/TRBV12-4
J gene: TRBJ2-1

CDR3 DNA: TGTGCCAGCAGCCCGACAAACTACGAGCAGTACTTC
CDR3 protein: CASSPTNYEQYF
D gene: NA
clone size: NA
V gene: TRBV7-6
J gene: TRBJ2-7

CDR3 DNA: TGCGCCAGCAGCTACGGCGGACTCGGAGAAAATTCACACCTCCACTTT
CDR3 protein: CASSYGGLGENSHLHF
D gene: NA
clone size: NA
V gene: TRBV5-1
J gene: TRBJ1-6

CDR3 DNA: TGTGCCAGCTCACCAGGAACTCCACCCGCCGAAGCTTTCTTT
CDR3 protein: CASSPGTPPAEAFF
D gene: NA
clone size: many
V gene: TRBV18
J gene: TRBJ1-1

CDR3 DNA: TGTGCCAGCAGCTTACGAGTTCCTCAAATGAACACTGAAGCTTTCTTT
CDR3 protein: CASSLRVPQMNTEAFF
D gene: NA
clone size: many
V gene: TRBV7-2
J gene: TRBJ1-1

CDR3 DNA: TGTGCCAGCAGCTTATCAGGGGGAAACATTCAGTACTTC
CDR3 protein: CASSLSGGNIQYF
D gene: TRBD1
clone size: many
V gene: TRBV7-3
J gene: TRBJ2-4

CDR3 DNA: TGCGCCAGCAGCTTGTCGGGGGACTACGAGCAGTACTTC
CDR3 protein: CASSLSGDYEQYF
D gene: NA
clone size: few
V gene: TRBV5-1
J gene: TRBJ2-7

CDR3 DNA: TGCGCCAGCAGCTCCGCTAGCGGGAGGGCCGGAAATGAGCAGTTCTTC
CDR3 protein: CASSSASGRAGNEQFF
D gene: TRBD2
clone size: many
V gene: TRBV5-1
J gene: TRBJ2-1

CDR3 DNA: TGTGCCAGCAGCTTCAGAAGAAATCAGCCCCAGCATTTT
CDR3 protein: CASSFRRNQPQHF
D gene: NA
clone size: many
V gene: TRBV13
J gene: TRBJ1-5

CDR3 DNA: TGTGCCAGCAGCCAAGAATTTAGGACAGGTTCGAACATTCAGTACTTC
CDR3 protein: CASSQEFRTGSNIQYF
D gene: TRBD1
clone size: many
V gene: TRBV3-1
J gene: TRBJ2-4

CDR3 DNA: TGCAGCGGAACGTGGGGGACCAATGAGCAGTTCTTC
CDR3 protein: CSGTWGTNEQFF
D gene: NA
clone size: many
V gene: TRBV29-1
J gene: TRBJ2-1

CDR3 DNA: TGTGCCAGCAGCCGTCCTACAGGAGGGCTGTTTTTT
CDR3 protein: CASSRPTGGLFF
D gene: NA
clone size: few
V gene: TRBV11-2
J gene: TRBJ2-2

CDR3 DNA: TGTGCCAGCAGCCGAAATATGGGGACTAGCGGGGGGGCCGGCACGGATACGCAGTATTTT
CDR3 protein: CASSRNMGTSGGAGTDTQYF
D gene: TRBD2
clone size: many
V gene: TRBV7-3
J gene: TRBJ2-3

CDR3 DNA: TGCGCCAGCAGCTCCGACAACACAGATACGCAGTATTTT
CDR3 protein: CASSSDNTDTQYF
D gene: NA
clone size: many
V gene: TRBV5-1
J gene: TRBJ2-3

CDR3 DNA: TGCAGTGCTAGTCGGGGACTAGCGAGCACTAGCACAGATACGCAGTATTTT
CDR3 protein: CSASRGLASTSTDTQYF
D gene: TRBD2
clone size: many
V gene: TRBV20-1
J gene: TRBJ2-3

CDR3 DNA: TGTGCCATCAGTGAGTCGGTGGTGAGGGTGTCCTACGAGCAGTACTTC
CDR3 protein: CAISESVVRVSYEQYF
D gene: NA
clone size: many
V gene: TRBV10-3
J gene: TRBJ2-7